These T cell receptor beta chains were read from a single sample in a study of early T cells in non-severe SARS-CoV-2 infection. Using its own MiXCR run on the 5' RACE reads, TCRdb lists one record per CDR3 protein. This sample carries just under 60,000 distinct CDR3 sequences, approximately 9% of them seen once, and the ten largest clones take 15% to 20%. The sample comprised whole blood. The receptors were sampled from an adult who was a healthcare worker with PCR-confirmed SARS-CoV-2 infection or an uninfected control (not recorded which). CDR3s include the opening cysteine and the closing phenylalanine or tryptophan. D genes are given only for firm matches. A clone size is listed for some rows: how often the clone was seen (once, few, many), or a class if it is expanded.

j_call | v_call | clone_size | d_call | cdr3_aa | cdr3_nt
TRBJ1-1 | TRBV6-5 | few | . | CASSYTGGTEAFF | TGTGCCAGCAGTTATACGGGTGGGACTGAAGCTTTCTTT
TRBJ1-1 | TRBV20-1 | many | . | CSARDQAAEAFF | TGCAGTGCTCGGGACCAGGCGGCTGAAGCTTTCTTT
TRBJ1-5 | TRBV5-6 | few | . | CASSNGIYSNQPQHF | TGTGCCAGCAGCAATGGGATCTATAGCAATCAGCCCCAGCATTTT
TRBJ2-7 | TRBV30 | . | . | CAWSVKVGASYEQYF | TGTGCCTGGAGTGTCAAAGTGGGGGCGTCCTACGAGCAGTACTTC
TRBJ2-7 | TRBV30 | many | . | CAWSFGPWRGEQYF | TGTGCCTGGAGTTTCGGGCCCTGGCGGGGAGAGCAGTACTTC
TRBJ1-1 | TRBV9 | . | . | CASSPSRGLANTEAFF | TGTGCCAGCAGCCCGAGCCGGGGGCTAGCGAACACTGAAGCTTTCTTT
TRBJ2-4 | TRBV11-3 | few | . | CASTHAEGAIYIQYF | TGTGCCAGCACCCATGCGGAGGGGGCGATATACATTCAGTACTTC
TRBJ2-7 | TRBV7-2 | few | TRBD1 | CASSSTTGGPYEQYF | TGTGCCAGCAGCTCAACAACAGGGGGCCCCTACGAGCAGTACTTC
TRBJ1-1 | TRBV27 | few | TRBD1 | CASSLGSGTGSYTEAFF | TGTGCCAGCAGTTTAGGGTCTGGGACAGGGTCGTACACTGAAGCTTTCTTT
TRBJ2-3 | TRBV7-9 | . | TRBD1 | CASSLGDRNTDTQYF | TGTGCCAGCAGCTTAGGGGACAGAAACACAGATACGCAGTATTTT
TRBJ1-4 | TRBV27 | many | TRBD1 | CASSWTGGDEKLFF | TGTGCCAGCAGTTGGACAGGGGGAGATGAAAAACTGTTTTTT
TRBJ2-7 | TRBV6-2/TRBV6-3 | many | . | CASSYEKFPPYEQYF | TGTGCCAGCAGTTACGAGAAATTCCCCCCCTACGAGCAGTACTTC